This record covers a single TCR beta chain. Its antigen is currently not known. It has no much larger one-base neighbor in the sample; base qualities were not kept. In total, 500 to 700 healthy bone marrow donors made up the cohort. Cohort members were all nominally healthy when sampled, although unrecorded immune exposures were likely present. The donor was CMV seropositive and belonged to the group of about 290 seropositive cohort members. A peripheral blood sample was provided by each donor, and peripheral blood mononuclear cells were used for TCR beta sequencing. Genomic DNA was extracted from the blood cell samples with the Qiagen DNeasy Blood Extraction Kit. This specimen belongs to a study of cytomegalovirus exposure and HLA in healthy donors (dated by TCRdb to the late 2010s). Notes on the research overall: According to an earlier analysis of a few hundred of the donors, 150 million to 200 million T cells yielded some 110 million unique TCR beta sequences and about 300 Gb of sequence data. Typing coverage varied by locus: roughly 629-640 donors for A, B, C, DRB1 and DQB1; approximately 500 for DQA1; 606 for DPA1; 400 to 480 for DPB1. Along with the approximately 700-subject first cohort, a separate validation cohort of over a hundred different subjects was used. The study aimed to test whether cataloging public T cell receptors could reveal signatures of past pathogen exposure. The later analysis used no new phenotypic data to find candidate immune exposures, relying instead on TCR beta sequences and their occurrence across donors. Both class I and class II loci were covered by HLA typing, at four-digit resolution. A later genetic analysis used genome-wide SNP genotypes for about three fifths of the 666 donors, treating that subset as a discovery cohort. To study patterns of TCR occurrence, a later analysis re-analyzed previously published TCR beta repertoires from 650 to 750 donors and added high-resolution HLA genotyping. Every discovery cohort repertoire had been produced on one sequencing platform. The study profiled the T cell repertoires of more than 500 subjects by immunosequencing and related them to cytomegalovirus serostatus. An early release that covered some 640 HLA-typed donors contained approximately 300 gigabases of sequencing data and tens of millions of unique TCR sequences. Among the roughly 390 genotyped donors, approximately 76% belonged to the genetic ancestry cluster associated with self-reported Caucasian donors. To decide whether each TCR beta V gene segment behaved as functional or pseudogenic, an earlier analysis of approximately 590 of the donors relied on high-throughput TCR beta sequencing. High-throughput TCR immunosequencing, statistical association of individual TCRs with disease status, and machine learning were combined to predict cytomegalovirus infection status. Because of strong linkage in the cohort, four to six DR-DQ haplotypes were treated as single units for association and clustering. Donor age, sex, ethnicity and CMV serostatus were compiled alongside the repertoire data. Among a few hundred genotyped donors of the cohort, an average of about 240,000 unique TCR beta nucleotide sequences were sequenced per donor, around a sixth of them non-productive. Paper-wide results and their limitations: Linkage disequilibrium might explain the correlated functional status among segregating V segments, but an unknown experimental factor could not be excluded. A further reported finding was that TCR beta sequences accurately predicted the HLA-A and HLA-B alleles for most subjects in the first cohort. In an earlier analysis of 587 of the donors, most TCR beta V segments were observed in productive rearrangements about 90% or about 30% of the time, broadly matching IMGT annotations. In a later analysis, HLA-associated TCR beta chains showed more clonal expansion and lower generation probabilities than non-associated chains that were equally common. The classifier was reported to diagnose cytomegalovirus status with high specificity and sensitivity in both the original cohort and the validation cohort. A cluster of highly shared sequence variants was judged likely to be a technical artifact of the sequencing pipeline. A later analysis reported that several top co-occurrence clusters appeared linked to parvovirus B19, influenza, CMV and Epstein-Barr virus. Because counts were too low, about 15 rarely observed V segments, including chromosome 9 orphons, were left out of the earlier analysis of about 620 of the donors. Only TCR beta chains were sequenced in this cohort, and the absence of alpha or paired-chain data limited detectable features. Because some donors lacked HLA typing at each locus, the association tests relied only on the typed subset. Because the 87-base-pair reads could not distinguish some IMGT-functional V segments, including TRBV6-2 and TRBV6-3, those segments were excluded. Across donors, most TCR sequences were observed very rarely, whereas some public TCRs were present in many individuals. In vitro tests confirmed that a few of the cytomegalovirus-associated TCR beta chains recognize cytomegalovirus antigens. In a later analysis, the rate of TCR association differed among HLA loci, with DRB1 alleles having the most associated TCRs and HLA-C alleles having the fewest. CMV serostatus was the only immune exposure information available for the cohort. Specific HLA alleles were associated with 16,951 TCR beta sequences at a false discovery rate of 0.05 in a later analysis. It was suggested by the authors that the approach could potentially be generalized to other disease states and immunological phenotypes. The study gave a list of 150 to 200 TCR beta chains associated with cytomegalovirus. An association between a missense DCLRE1C variant and V-gene and J-gene trimming of TCR beta chains was found in a later genetic analysis and replicated in an independent cohort. According to a later analysis, most CMV-associated TCR beta chains appeared to be HLA-restricted, and the HLA associations seemed to be driven largely by CMV exposure. Presence/absence analyses assumed roughly uniform sequencing depth across donors, an assumption that may not hold. Assigning TCR associations to individual alleles was difficult when HLA alleles, especially DR and DQ, strongly co-occurred. Compared with the roughly 710-donor mean, donors in an Asian-associated ancestry cluster had fewer N-insertions in productive TCRs, according to a later genetic analysis.

The receptor library was made with the immunoSEQ multiplex PCR assay. A mixture of 60 forward primers for TCR Vbeta segments and 13 reverse primers for TCR Jbeta segments was used in the multiplex PCR. A multiplex PCR assay on genomic DNA amplified the CDR3 region of rearranged TCR beta genes. Amplified TCR beta libraries were sequenced as 87-base-pair reads on the Illumina HiSeq System. The paper's processing steps were these. A later analysis tallied roughly 76 million unique TCR beta chains across the approximately 670 repertoires, and about 10 million of those chains were shared by two or more donors. A nearest-neighbor algorithm error-corrected the raw reads and collapsed the reads into unique sequences, merging closely related sequences to remove PCR and sequencing errors. Alignment of CDR3 sequences to IMGT reference sequences was used to assign V, D and J gene segments. For a sequence to be retained, at least a six-nucleotide match to both a V gene segment and a J gene segment was required. A rearrangement counted as productive if the CDR3 had no stop codons and remained in frame with V and J, and every other rearrangement counted as non-productive. CDR3 was defined according to IMGT convention as the region running from the second conserved V-encoded cysteine to the conserved J-encoded phenylalanine. Sequences without an unambiguous match to a single V gene segment were excluded from the earlier analysis of about 600 of the donors. In an earlier analysis of approximately 560 of the donors, a V segment was called functional when productive rearrangements were above 56.7%, and segregating when the standard deviation between donors exceeded 5%. A statistical classification framework was developed to diagnose cytomegalovirus status using the catalog of TCR beta chain sequences. In a later analysis, V and J genes were assigned by comparing TCR nucleotide sequences against IMGT/GENE-DB human TR gene sequences. The TCRdist pipeline was used in a later analysis to assign CDR3 sequences and most-parsimonious VDJ recombination scenarios. A later analysis defined each TCR beta chain by its CDR3 amino acid sequence plus V-gene family, and excluded reads lacking a unique V-gene family. In a later analysis, around 600 highly shared, low-generation-probability nucleotide sequences were removed to address suspected cross-contamination and a sequencing artifact. In a later analysis, a clonal expansion index was calculated for each public chain from normalized within-repertoire ranks of inferred template counts. In a later analysis, generation probabilities were computed using a VDJ recombination model fitted to out-of-frame rearrangements, and the results were checked against IGoR. In a later analysis, TCR-TCR, TCR-HLA and TCR-CMV co-occurrence was scored with hypergeometric tests, and a repertoire-size bias correction was applied to TCR pairs. In a later analysis, false discovery rates were estimated by permuting HLA or CMV assignments 20 times. In a later analysis, co-occurring TCRs were grouped using DBSCAN, and TCRdist sequence similarity was added for clustering within HLA-allele-positive subsets. Repertoires with fewer than 30,000 or more than 120,000 public chains, plus five repertoires with anomalous nucleotide sharing, were excluded from co-occurrence clustering. The immuneACCESS repertoire file appears here via TCRdb, limited to in-frame rearrangements. These files lack a portion of the clones; in checked studies, under half of the deficit traces to unresolved V genes, and the cause of the others is not known. That table is the source of V, J and clone size, and D and trimming were worked out from the DNA. Recorded for this sample are around 130,000 clones; around four fifths of them occurred a single time. The ten largest account for approximately 10% of the sample.

The CDR3, cysteine through phenylalanine, is 18 amino acids long. The only DNA kept is the CDR3, 54 bases in frame from the first base. From V the trimming removes 11 bases and from J it removes 1 base, while the gene matches leave 12 bases of the junction unaccounted for. CDR1 MRHNA and CDR2 SNTAGT were looked up in the germline V gene. Recombination linked TRBV6-4 to TRBJ2-2, with 14 bases in between that match TRBD2. Sequencing was performed on PBMCs. This receptor was obtained from a male donor in good health and CMV-seropositive. DNA sequence: TGTGCCCCAGCAAGGGGACTAGCGGGAGTCGTGAACACCGGGGAGCTGTTTTTT. Protein translation: CAPARGLAGVVNTGELFF.